Below are 21 T cell receptor beta chains sequenced from a single sample in a study of cytomegalovirus exposure and HLA in healthy donors. Primers included in the PCR were 60 Vbeta and 13 Jbeta primers. Some clones are missing from TCRdb's copy, which holds only in-frame ones; the method was immunoSEQ multiplex PCR. The data show 200,000 to 250,000 clones, more than 65% seen once. The material sequenced was PBMCs. All receptors derive from a woman aged 25 to 39 in good health and CMV-seronegative.

This clone was seen only a few times. V usage is TRBV6-5 and J usage is TRBJ2-7; D not certain. In germline, CDR1 is MNHEY, CDR2 SVGAGI. The CDR3 totals 11 residues. V lost 7 bases and J lost 1, with 5 bases in between. Here the CDR3 reads CASKRSYEQYF. As DNA, the CDR3 is TGTGCCAGCAAGCGATCCTACGAGCAGTACTTC.

V gene TRBV7-6 combines with J gene TRBJ2-5; 9 bases align to TRBD2. The CDR3 totals 15 residues. The germline V gene encodes CDR1 SGHVS and CDR2 FNYEAQ. With V trimmed by 2 bases and J by 0 bases, 1 base remained unmatched. CDR3 sequence reads: CASSLSGGNQETQYF. The DNA of the CDR3 is TGTGCCAGCAGCTTAAGCGGGGGGAACCAAGAGACCCAGTACTTC.

Turning to this clone: The germline gene is not matched at one end of the junction; a read error may be the cause. The gene calls are TRBV7-7 and TRBJ2-2, with 7 positions matching TRBD1. This CDR3 is built from 15 residues. Looked up from germline, CDR1 is SSHAT and CDR2 is FNYEAQ (reference sequence). CDR3 DNA sequence: TGTGCTAGCAGCTTAGTAGCACAGGGGTTCGGGGAGCTGTTTTTT. The encoded protein is CASSLVAQGFGELFF.

The chain has TRBV10-3 and TRBJ2-1; TRBD2 aligns across 10 bases. Germline CDR1 and CDR2: ENHRY and SYGVKD. V lost 5 bases and J lost 7; bases outside the gene matches: 14. The CDR3 length is 17 residues. CDR3 region: CAISLRGEPSGSNEQFF. For the CDR3, the DNA is TGTGCCATCAGTCTTCGGGGGGAGCCTAGCGGGAGTAATGAGCAGTTCTTC.

The gene calls are TRBV30 and TRBJ2-3; D might be TRBD2 (6 bases). Trimming pared 4 bases from V and 1 base from J, leaving 15 bases between. CDR3 length: 15 amino acids. Germline assignment: CDR1 GTSNPN and CDR2 SVGIG (reference sequence). The CDR3 nucleotides read TGTGCCTGGACCGTAGCCGGGAGCCGCACAGATACGCAGTATTTT. It translates to CAWTVAGSRTDTQYF.

A remark on this clone: Germline and junction disagree at one end, which may indicate a read error. This rearrangement joins TRBV5-8 to TRBJ1-3, with 8 bases that match TRBD1. CDR3 length: 15 residues. Germline V CDR1 and CDR2: SGHTS, YDEGEE. CDR3 DNA: TGTGCCAGCAGGTTGGAGACAGGGGCAGGAAACACCATATATTTT. This translates into CASRLETGAGNTIYF.

The chain carries TRBV2 and TRBJ2-3, with 7 bases identical to TRBD2. Trimming cost V 8 bases and J 5 bases; bases outside gene matches: 7. The CDR3 covers 13 residues. The germline V gene has CDR1 SNHLY and CDR2 FYNNEI. The CDR3 DNA reads TGTGCCAGCGGCCCTATAGCGGGAGATACGCAGTATTTT. Residues: CASGPIAGDTQYF.

The chain couples TRBV7-2 to TRBJ2-3; 12 bases agree with TRBD2. V was pared by 5 bases and J by 0 bases, with 3 bases of the junction left unmatched. CDR1 and CDR2 from the germline V gene are SGHTA and FQGNSA. The CDR3 loop spans 16 amino acids. The CDR3 nucleotides read TGTGCCAGCAGCCCCGGACTAGCGGGGAGCACAGATACGCAGTATTTT. It specifies CASSPGLAGSTDTQYF.

V gene TRBV7-9 combines with J gene TRBJ1-4; 7 bases align to TRBD1. The CDR3 is 16 residues long. Germline CDR1 SEHNR, CDR2 FQNEAQ (reference sequence). Trimming took 5 bases from V and 4 from J; bases not matched to a gene: 10. CDR3 amino acids: CASSMAGTADNEKLFF. CDR3 DNA: TGTGCCAGCAGCATGGCCGGGACAGCGGATAATGAAAAACTGTTTTTT.

This sequence joins TRBV4-1 and TRBJ1-1; no clear D. Germline loops: CDR1 MGHRA, CDR2 YSYEKL. This CDR3 is built from 15 residues. Trimming shortened V by 0 bases and J by 1 base, and 9 bases separated the two germline ends. For the CDR3, the DNA is TGCGCCAGCAGCCAAGATGTACAGCAGAACACTGAAGCTTTCTTT. Residues: CASSQDVQQNTEAFF.

The chain joins TRBV7-9 to TRBJ2-1, with D possibly matching TRBD1 (6 bases). The ends were cut back, 4 bases at V and 0 bases at J, with 10 bases in the middle. The CDR3 length is 15 residues. Germline V lookup: CDR1 SEHNR, CDR2 FQNEAQ (reference sequence). The CDR3 DNA is TGTGCCAGCAGCTACCGGGACAACTCCTACAATGAGCAGTTCTTC. Translating gives CASSYRDNSYNEQFF.

This clone has more than one count but fewer than ten. The rearrangement uses TRBV19 and TRBJ2-3; 8 bases agree with TRBD2. Germline loops: CDR1 LNHDA, CDR2 SQIVND (reference sequence). Germline trimming cut 0 bases from V and 2 bases from J; bases unmatched to any gene: 7. This CDR3 has 17 residues. CDR3 sequence reads: CASSIDWAGGLTDTQYF. CDR3 sequence (DNA): TGTGCCAGTAGTATAGATTGGGCGGGGGGTCTCACAGATACGCAGTATTTT. Complete variable domain (other parts from reference TRBV19 and TRBJ2-3): DGGITQSPKYLFRKEGQNVTLSCEQNLNHDAMYWYRQDPGQGLRLIYYSQIVNDFQKGDIAEGYSVSREKKESFPLTVTSAQKNPTAFYLCASSIDWAGGLTDTQYFGPGTRLTVL.

V usage is TRBV30 and J usage is TRBJ1-6; 7 nucleotides align to TRBD1. This CDR3 is built from 17 residues. The germline CDR1 and CDR2 sequences are GTSNPN and SVGIG (reference sequence). With 0 bases clipped from V and 4 bases from J, the junction kept 9 bases outside the gene matches. The CDR3 here is CAWSVEIGTAYNSPLHF. The CDR3 DNA sequence: TGTGCCTGGAGTGTAGAGATCGGGACAGCTTATAATTCACCCCTCCACTTT.

The chain carries TRBV2 and TRBJ1-1; 7 bases agree with TRBD1. Trimming at V came to 7 bases and at J to 5 bases, leaving 10 bases not matched to a gene. Germline V gene lookup returns CDR1 SNHLY and CDR2 FYNNEI. The CDR3 totals 14 residues. For the CDR3, the DNA is TGTGCCAGCAACGTAGCAGGGGGAGCTACTGAAGCTTTCTTT. Translating gives CASNVAGGATEAFF.

The chain joins TRBV7-3 to TRBJ2-7; D is possibly TRBD1 (6 bases). The CDR3 runs 13 residues. The germline gives CDR1 SGHTA, CDR2 FQGTGA. Trimming pared 4 bases from V and 7 bases from J, leaving 14 bases between. The CDR3 region has the DNA TGTGCCAGCAGCTCCGGACAGTGGTCGGAGCAGTACTTC. This encodes CASSSGQWSEQYF.

CDR3 nucleotides: TGTGCCAGCAGCTTGGGGGTGGGCCTGGATGAGCAGTTCTTC. Translating gives CASSLGVGLDEQFF. The chain carries TRBV5-4 and TRBJ2-1; D is ambiguous. This CDR3 is built from 14 residues. Trimming took 0 bases from V and 8 from J, leaving 12 bases between them. From germline, CDR1 is SGHNT and CDR2 YYREEE (reference sequence).

The chain joins TRBV9 to TRBJ1-3; unclear D gene. V lost 3 bases and J 6 bases, leaving 10 bases between the germline ends. The CDR3 runs 13 residues. The germline V gene encodes CDR1 SGDLS and CDR2 YYNGEE. CDR3 loop: CASSAGVQNTIYF. CDR3 nucleotide sequence: TGTGCCAGCAGCGCGGGAGTTCAAAACACCATATATTTT.

The chain carries TRBV28 and TRBJ2-7; 8 bases line up with TRBD1. With 6 bases clipped from V and 3 bases from J, the junction kept 10 bases outside the gene matches. Germline CDR1 and CDR2: MDHEN and SYDVKM. The CDR3 is 15 amino acids. In DNA, the CDR3 is TGTGCCAGCAGCTACGGACAGGGCCTAAACTACGAGCAGTACTTC. Translating gives CASSYGQGLNYEQYF.

The chain employs TRBV7-9 and TRBJ2-2, with D uncertain. In germline, CDR1 is SEHNR, CDR2 FQNEAQ (reference sequence). The CDR3 has 12 residues. Trimming took off 5 bases at V and 6 bases at J, with 7 bases between the two ends. CDR3 nucleotides: TGTGCCAGCAGCCCTGTAGCCGGGGAGCTGTTTTTT. Translating it yields CASSPVAGELFF.

As DNA, the CDR3 is TGTGCCATTTACCGTTATACCTACCGCATGTACGAGCAGTACTTC. This encodes CAIYRYTYRMYEQYF. V gene TRBV28 combines with J gene TRBJ2-7; D gene unclear. V was shortened by 10 bases and J by 4 bases, with 23 bases between the two germline ends. CDR1 is MDHEN, CDR2 SYDVKM, per germline. The CDR3 extends over 15 amino acids.

There are a few counts of this clone. CDR3 protein: CASSIPGTGGGYTF. CDR3 nucleotide sequence: TGTGCCAGTAGTATCCCCGGGACAGGGGGTGGCTACACCTTC. The chain employs TRBV19 and TRBJ1-2; 11 nucleotides agree with TRBD1. The V segment lost 3 bases and the J segment 7 bases; nucleotides outside the gene matches: 4. The CDR3 length is 14 residues. The germline gives CDR1 LNHDA, CDR2 SQIVND (reference sequence).